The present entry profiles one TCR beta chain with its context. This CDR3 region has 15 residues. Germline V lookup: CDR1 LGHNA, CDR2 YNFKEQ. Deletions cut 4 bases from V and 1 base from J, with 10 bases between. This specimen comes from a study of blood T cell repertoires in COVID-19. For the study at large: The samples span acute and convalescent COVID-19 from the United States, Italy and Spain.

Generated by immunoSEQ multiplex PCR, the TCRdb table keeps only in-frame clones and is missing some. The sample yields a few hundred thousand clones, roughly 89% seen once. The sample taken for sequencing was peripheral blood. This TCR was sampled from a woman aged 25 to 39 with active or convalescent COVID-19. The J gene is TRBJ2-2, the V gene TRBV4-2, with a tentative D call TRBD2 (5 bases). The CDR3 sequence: CASSLRGLNTGELFF. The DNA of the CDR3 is TGTGCCAGCAGCCTCCGAGGACTGAACACCGGGGAGCTGTTTTTT.